This entry concerns a single TCR beta chain. Sequencing used immunoSEQ multiplex PCR; TCRdb keeps in-frame clones, though not all of them. In the table there are around 200,000 clones, approximately 85% of which are singletons. The sample originates from a study of blood T cell repertoires in COVID-19. Overall study: Acute and convalescent COVID-19 samples came from the United States, Italy and Spain. Sources were T cells, B-cell-depleted T cells, or PBMCs; the material itself was cDNA or gDNA.

The CDR3 sequence is 15 residues long. The V segment lost 2 bases and the J segment 7 bases; nucleotides outside the gene matches: 7. Germline V gene data show CDR1 as KGHSY and CDR2 as FQNENV. This chain uses TRBV16 with TRBJ1-2, with 10 bases matching TRBD1. Specimen: peripheral blood. The TCR originated in an elderly woman with acute or convalescent COVID-19. The CDR3 sequence is CASSQRDRGGPGYTF. In DNA, the CDR3 is TGTGCCAGCAGCCAACGGGACAGGGGCGGTCCTGGCTACACCTTC.